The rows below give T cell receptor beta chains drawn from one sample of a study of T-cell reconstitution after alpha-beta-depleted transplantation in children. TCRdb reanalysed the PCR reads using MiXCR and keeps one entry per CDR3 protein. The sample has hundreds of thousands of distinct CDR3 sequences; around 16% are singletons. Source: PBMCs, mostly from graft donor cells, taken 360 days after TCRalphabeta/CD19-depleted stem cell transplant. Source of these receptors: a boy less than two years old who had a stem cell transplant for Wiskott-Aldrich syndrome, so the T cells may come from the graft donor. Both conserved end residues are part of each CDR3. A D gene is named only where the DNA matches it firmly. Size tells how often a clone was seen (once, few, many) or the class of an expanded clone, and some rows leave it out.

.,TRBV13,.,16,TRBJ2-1,TGTGCCAGCAGCTTCCGCCCCAAGAACTCCTACAATGAGCAGTTCTTC,CASSFRPKNSYNEQFF
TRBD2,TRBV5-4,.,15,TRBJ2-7,TGTGCCAGCAGCACCGGACTAGCGGGTACATACGAGCAGTACTTC,CASSTGLAGTYEQYF
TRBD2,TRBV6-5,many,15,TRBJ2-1,TGTGCCAGCAGTTACGGACTAGCGAACTACAATGAGCAGTTCTTC,CASSYGLANYNEQFF
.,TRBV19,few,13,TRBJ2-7,TGTGCCAGTAGTATCGGACCATCCTACGAGCAGTACTTC,CASSIGPSYEQYF
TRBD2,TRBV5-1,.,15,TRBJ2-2,TGCGCCAGCAGCCCTACTAGCGTACTCACCGGGGAGCTGTTTTTT,CASSPTSVLTGELFF
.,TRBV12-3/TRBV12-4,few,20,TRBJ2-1,TGTGCCAGCAGTTTACGAGGAGGAGGGCAGTCATGGATTCTTTACAATGAGCAGTTCTTC,CASSLRGGGQSWILYNEQFF
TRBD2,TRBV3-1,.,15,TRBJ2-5,TGTGCCAGCAGCCCACTAGCGGGGGGACAAGAGACCCAGTACTTC,CASSPLAGGQETQYF
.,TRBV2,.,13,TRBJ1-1,TGTGCCAGCAGTGGGGAGAAAAACACTGAAGCTTTCTTT,CASSGEKNTEAFF
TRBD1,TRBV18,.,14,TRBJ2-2,TGTGCCAGCTCCGGGACAGGGACGACCGGGGAGCTGTTTTTT,CASSGTGTTGELFF
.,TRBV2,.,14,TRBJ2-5,TGTGCCAGCAGTGAAGAGGCAGTGGGAGAGACCCAGTACTTC,CASSEEAVGETQYF